This entry lists 13 T cell receptor beta chains sequenced from one sample in a study of blood T cells in healthy people across ages. Using a J-beta primer mix together with a sample-barcoded 5' primer, a second PCR was run for roughly 6 to 12 cycles. Using its own MiXCR run on the 5' RACE reads, TCRdb lists one record per CDR3 protein. The sample lists about 690,000 distinct CDR3 sequences; 40% to 45% were seen once. The material sequenced was blood. These receptor sequences come from a man at least 80 years old in good health.

This clonotype turned up a few times. The V and J genes are TRBV5-1 and TRBJ2-5, with D possibly called TRBD1 or TRBD2 (6 bases each). The V gene's germline CDR1 is SGHRS and CDR2 YFSETQ. The ends were cut back, 5 bases at V and 1 base at J, with 18 bases in the middle. This CDR3 has 16 amino acids. The CDR3 loop reads CASSPTGAHTQETQYF. In DNA, the CDR3 is TGCGCCAGCAGTCCCACGGGGGCTCACACCCAAGAGACCCAGTACTTC.

About this clonotype: A much more abundant neighbour one base away suggests this may be a read error. DNA of the CDR3: TGTGCCAACAGCTTCTGGAGCGGAGGGGTAGCCAAAAACATTCAGTACTTC. It codes for CANSFWSGGVAKNIQYF. The rearrangement uses TRBV5-6 and TRBJ2-4, with TRBD2 as a possible D gene (6 bases). This CDR3 contains 17 residues. Per the germline V gene, CDR1 is SGHDT and CDR2 is YYEEEE.

At least ten counts were recorded for this clonotype. The chain has TRBV15 and TRBJ2-7; TRBD1 agrees at 8 bases. Germline-derived CDR1 and CDR2 are LNHNV and YYDKDF (reference sequence). The CDR3 loop spans 15 amino acids. Trimming took 0 bases from V and 4 from J; bases not matched to a gene: 5. The CDR3 nucleotides read TGTGCCACCAGCAGAGATAAGGACAGGGCTTACGAGCAGTACTTC. This encodes CATSRDKDRAYEQYF.

J is TRBJ2-1 and V is TRBV9; D possibly matches TRBD1 or TRBD2 (5 bases each). The CDR3 length is 16 residues. V was cut by 0 bases and J by 7 bases, with 17 bases left in between. Germline CDR1 is SGDLS and CDR2 is YYNGEE. The CDR3 DNA reads as TGTGCCAGCAGCGTAGGGCGAAGAGGGGCCTTAAATGAGCAGTTCTTC. It codes for CASSVGRRGALNEQFF.

The rearrangement joins TRBV12-3 or TRBV12-4 to TRBJ2-7, with a tentative D call TRBD1 (6 bases). The V and J ends lost 6 bases and 0 bases respectively, with 9 bases between them. The CDR3 is 13 residues long. The CDR3 DNA reads TGTGCCAGCAGGGACAGAAACTCCTACGAGCAGTACTTC. Its translation: CASRDRNSYEQYF.

This clonotype has more than one count but fewer than ten. The V gene is TRBV5-1, the J gene TRBJ2-1; D not resolved. V was cut by 5 bases and J by 6 bases, with 15 bases left in between. The CDR3 contains 14 residues. Germline CDR1 SGHRS, CDR2 YFSETQ. The DNA of the CDR3 is TGCGCCAGCAGTTATCCAAACGCCTTCAATGAGCAGTTCTTC. Its protein is CASSYPNAFNEQFF.

This clonotype was seen only a few times. V usage is TRBV29-1 and J usage is TRBJ2-3, with 10 bases lining up with TRBD1. J lost 3 bases, V lost 7 bases, and 7 bases had no gene match. Germline V gene sequence: CDR1 SQVTM, CDR2 ANQGSEA. The CDR3 sequence is 14 residues long. CDR3 DNA: TGCAGCGGGAACCGGGACAGGGGAACAGATACGCAGTATTTT. This codes for CSGNRDRGTDTQYF.

This clonotype was observed a few times. The chain combines TRBV7-2 with TRBJ2-1; either TRBD1 or TRBD2 may fit D (5 bases each). Germline V lookup: CDR1 SGHTA, CDR2 FQGNSA. Trimming pared 1 base from V and 7 bases from J, leaving 14 bases between. This CDR3 spans 15 amino acids. The CDR3 spells CASSLDGATGNEQFF. DNA of the CDR3: TGTGCCAGCAGCTTAGACGGGGCGACGGGGAATGAGCAGTTCTTC.

This clonotype has only one observation. This chain links TRBV12-3 or TRBV12-4 with TRBJ1-2; D call uncertain. This CDR3 contains 14 residues. The V and J ends lost 7 bases and 7 bases respectively, with 19 bases between them. CDR3 region: CASNPQMTRPGYTF. The CDR3 bases are TGTGCCAGCAATCCTCAAATGACTCGTCCTGGCTACACCTTC.

This clonotype was seen more than once but under ten times. The rearrangement uses TRBV6-2 or TRBV6-3 and TRBJ1-5, with TRBD1 identical over 9 bases. The CDR3 is 14 residues long. V lost 7 bases, J lost 4 bases, and 5 bases stayed unmatched. Germline-derived CDR1 and CDR2 are MNHEY and SVGEGT. CDR3 in amino acids: CASNIQGANQPQHF. The CDR3 DNA reads TGTGCCAGCAATATACAGGGGGCGAATCAGCCCCAGCATTTT.

The V and J genes are TRBV11-2 and TRBJ2-5; D may be TRBD1 (5 bases). Trimming cost V 5 bases and J 11 bases, with 27 bases left between them. CDR3 length: 16 amino acids. The V gene's germline CDR1 is SGHAT and CDR2 FQNNGV. The CDR3 sequence is CASSGRRQGSGNEQYF. The CDR3 DNA sequence: TGTGCCAGCAGCGGACGCCGGCAGGGTAGTGGCAATGAGCAGTACTTC.

The chain links TRBV20-1 to TRBJ1-2; TRBD1 matches 7 bases. The CDR3 runs to 17 residues. V lost 3 bases to trimming and J lost 6 bases; unmatched junction nucleotides: 19. Germline V gene sequence: CDR1 DFQATT, CDR2 SNEGSKA (reference sequence). The CDR3 loop reads CSASRYGGQAKRDGYTF. In nucleotides, the CDR3 is TGCAGTGCTAGCCGTTATGGAGGACAGGCCAAAAGGGATGGCTACACCTTC.

The V gene is TRBV3-1, the J gene TRBJ1-4; D is uncertain. V lost 2 bases and J lost 8, with 12 bases in between. This CDR3 has 14 amino acids. Looked up from germline, CDR1 is LGHDT and CDR2 is YNNKEL (reference sequence). The CDR3 nucleotides read TGTGCCAGCAGCCAACGAGAGGGTGGGGAAAAACTGTTTTTT. Translated: CASSQREGGEKLFF.